The source of this TCR beta chain is a study of glioma-infiltrating T cells after dendritic cell vaccination. Whole-study context: Patients received three intradermal dendritic cell vaccine injections at biweekly intervals.

The immunoSEQ assay amplified TCRB CDR3 from up to roughly 2 ug DNA. Libraries were prepared by immunoSEQ multiplex PCR; TCRdb keeps only in-frame clonotypes and omits some of them. The profile covers tens of thousands of clones, with 80% to 90% appearing a single time and more than 2% taken by the ten largest. Time point given: after dendritic cell vaccination, including at tumor progression/relapse. Study results and limitations: Only a small number of patients had complete blood and tumor samples.

Worth noting for this clone: The antigen is unknown.

There are 17 residues in the CDR3. The ends lost 5 bases at V and 1 base at J; junction bases unmatched: 7. Germline CDR1 SGHTA, CDR2 FQGTGA. The sequences come from blood, collected after dendritic cell vaccination. The receptor comes from a human donor with glioblastoma. This chain links TRBV7-3 with TRBJ2-3, with 12 positions matching TRBD2. CDR3 region: CASSPRLAGVGTDTQYF. CDR3 coding DNA: TGTGCCAGCAGCCCAAGACTAGCGGGAGTGGGCACAGATACGCAGTATTTT.